This TCR beta chain was sequenced in a study of T-cell memory formation after mild COVID-19. Across the study: TCR clusters were mostly donor specific.

This clonotype has a handful of counts. Its specificity is not known. Points from the study as a whole: Pre-infection memory showed some responding clones, and this suggested that cross-reactive memory joined. For contracting clones, CD4+ ones sat mainly in CM and EM, CD8+ in EMRA. While clones contracting from day 15 to 85 were balanced between CD4 and CD8, later expanders leaned CD4+.

CDR1 is MGHRA and CDR2 is YSYEKL in the germline V gene. CDR3 length: 14 residues. V was clipped by 2 bases and J by 10 bases, with 15 bases between them. TCRdb called the 5' RACE reads again in MiXCR, with one record for every CDR3 protein. This table holds 80,000 to 95,000 distinct CDR3 sequences, about 23% found once. The chain carries TRBV4-1 and TRBJ2-1; D is possibly TRBD1 or TRBD2 (5 bases each). The sequence was collected from a man aged 18 to 29 who had mild COVID-19 (a few samples of this study predate the infection). Cell type and time point are not known. Material for sequencing was PBMCs or a T cell subset sorted from them (not recorded which). CDR3 amino acids: CASSQPLGEGEQFF. The CDR3 DNA sequence: TGCGCCAGCAGCCAACCGCTGGGGGAAGGAGAGCAGTTCTTC.